This TCR beta chain was obtained from a study of radiation and T cells in renal cell carcinoma. Profiling relied on immunoSEQ multiplex PCR, and the TCRdb table lists in-frame clones only, not all of them. The data hold some 150,000 clones, with around nine tenths observed a single time. The CDR3 sequence is 13 residues long. The germline V gene has CDR1 PRHDT and CDR2 FYEKMQ (reference sequence). Trimming took 3 bases from V and 6 from J, leaving 9 bases between them. Stated time point: baseline pretreatment blood. Treatment indicated: 15 Gy SBRT to primary tumor, nephrectomy 4 weeks later. Serial blood draws occurred at baseline and 2 and 4 weeks post-SBRT.

The TCR was taken from a woman in her 50s with renal cell carcinoma. The sample in question was blood, obtained from a patient whose treatment included radiotherapy and nephrectomy. V and J are TRBV13 and TRBJ1-5; TRBD1 is a possible D gene (6 bases). The CDR3 spells CASSFGGGQPQHF. In nucleotides, the CDR3 is TGTGCCAGCAGCTTCGGGGGCGGTCAGCCCCAGCATTTT.